This TCR beta chain was documented in a study of cytomegalovirus exposure and HLA in healthy donors. Whole-study results and caveats: It was reportedly the case that the classifier diagnosed cytomegalovirus status with high specificity and sensitivity. It was approximately 170 TCR beta chains that were listed as cytomegalovirus-associated.

The table came from immunoSEQ multiplex PCR; TCRdb's copy has only in-frame clones and leaves some out. The table lists about 160,000 clones, 80% to 90% of them singletons, with 5.7% in the top ten. Separation from the 666-subject first cohort characterized the 120-subject validation cohort, to which the donors belonged. V gave up 5 bases and J gave up 6 bases, with 17 bases separating them. The germline V gene has CDR1 LGHNT and CDR2 FRNRAP. The CDR3 consists of 15 residues. To note about this clone: The antigen is unknown.

The sequenced sample consisted of PBMCs. This receptor was taken from a woman aged 25 to 39 in good health and CMV-seronegative. This chain joins TRBV12-5 and TRBJ1-3; no definite D call. CDR3: CASGPSEGEENTIYF. Written as DNA, the CDR3 is TGTGCTAGTGGTCCCTCTGAGGGCGAGGAAAACACCATATATTTT.